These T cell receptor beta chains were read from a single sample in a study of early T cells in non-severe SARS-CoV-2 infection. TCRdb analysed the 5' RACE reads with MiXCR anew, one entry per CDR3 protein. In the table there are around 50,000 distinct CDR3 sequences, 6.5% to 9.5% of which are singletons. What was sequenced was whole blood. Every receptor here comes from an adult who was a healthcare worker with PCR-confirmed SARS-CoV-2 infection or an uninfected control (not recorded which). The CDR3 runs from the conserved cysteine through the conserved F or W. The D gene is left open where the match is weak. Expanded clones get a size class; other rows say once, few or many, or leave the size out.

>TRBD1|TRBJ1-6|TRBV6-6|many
TGTGCCAGCAGTTACTCGGGGACAGATAATTCACCCCTCCACTTT
CASSYSGTDNSPLHF
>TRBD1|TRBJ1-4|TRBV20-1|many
TGCAGCCCGACAGGGGGCCGTGAAAAACTGTTTTTT
CSPTGGREKLFF
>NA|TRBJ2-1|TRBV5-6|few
TGTGCCAGCAGCTTAAGCCCCTACAATGAGCAGTTCTTC
CASSLSPYNEQFF
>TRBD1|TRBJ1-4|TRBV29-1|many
TGCAGCGTTGAAGGACAGGGGGCGGAAAAACTGTTTTTT
CSVEGQGAEKLFF
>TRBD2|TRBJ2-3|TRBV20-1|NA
TGCAGTGCCCTCCCCCCGGGGGGGGGAACAGATACGCAGTATTTT
CSALPPGGGTDTQYF
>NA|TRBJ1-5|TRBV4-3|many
TGCGCCAGCAGCCAAGGTGCAGGGAACAATCAGCCCCAGCATTTT
CASSQGAGNNQPQHF
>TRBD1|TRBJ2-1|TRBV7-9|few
TGTGCCAGCTCCTATGGACAGGGTTTGGATGAGCAGTTCTTC
CASSYGQGLDEQFF
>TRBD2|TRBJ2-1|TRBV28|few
TGTGCCACCTTAGCGGGTTCCTACAATGAGCAGTTCTTC
CATLAGSYNEQFF
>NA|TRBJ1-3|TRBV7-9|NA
TGTGCCAGCATCGGGGAAGCAGGGTCGTCTGGAAACACCATATATTTT
CASIGEAGSSGNTIYF
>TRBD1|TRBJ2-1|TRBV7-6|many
TGTGCCAGCAGCTTAGTGGACAGGATCAGCTACAATGAGCAGTTCTTC
CASSLVDRISYNEQFF
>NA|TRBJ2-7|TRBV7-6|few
TGTGCCAGCAGCAAAGAACAATATGCGGACGAGCAGTACTTC
CASSKEQYADEQYF
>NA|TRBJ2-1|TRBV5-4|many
TGTGCCAGCAGCCCTGAGAGCTCCTACAATGAGCAGTTCTTC
CASSPESSYNEQFF
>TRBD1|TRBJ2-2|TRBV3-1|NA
TGTGCCAGCAGCGGACCCGGCCAGGGGGCGTACACCGGGGAGCTGTTTTTT
CASSGPGQGAYTGELFF
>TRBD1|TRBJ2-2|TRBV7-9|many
TGTGCCAGCAGCTCAGGGGGCACCGGGGAGCTGTTTTTT
CASSSGGTGELFF
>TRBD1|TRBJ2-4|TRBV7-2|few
TGTGCCAGCAGCCTATCCGGACAGGGAAACATTCAGTACTTC
CASSLSGQGNIQYF
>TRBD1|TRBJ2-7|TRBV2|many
TGTGCCAGCAGTGTCGACAGGGGAGCTTACGAGCAGTACTTC
CASSVDRGAYEQYF
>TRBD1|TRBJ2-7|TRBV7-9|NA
TGTGCCAGCAGCGCACCCGGACAGGGGAACGGGCAGTACTTC
CASSAPGQGNGQYF
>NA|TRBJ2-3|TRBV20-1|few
TGCAGTGCTAGAGAAGGTGGCGGGGGCCAGGGCACAGATACGCAGTATTTT
CSAREGGGGQGTDTQYF
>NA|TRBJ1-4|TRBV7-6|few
TGTGCCAGCAGCTTAGCGGCGAAGGGGCGAGGAGAAAAACTGTTTTTT
CASSLAAKGRGEKLFF
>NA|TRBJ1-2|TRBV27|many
TGTGCCAGCAGTTTGAGAGGGGCTGGCTACACCTTC
CASSLRGAGYTF
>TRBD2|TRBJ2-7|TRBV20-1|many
TGCAGTGCTAGTCGTACCAGCGGGGGCTACGAGCAGTACTTC
CSASRTSGGYEQYF
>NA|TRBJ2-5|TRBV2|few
TGTGCCAGCTTATCCTACCAAGAGACCCAGTACTTC
CASLSYQETQYF
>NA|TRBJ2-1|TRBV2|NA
TGTGCCAGCAGTTCGGGCTATGAGCAGTTCTTC
CASSSGYEQFF
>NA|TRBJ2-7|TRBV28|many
TGTGCCAGCAGTTTATCGTCGGTTGGGAACGAGCAGTACTTC
CASSLSSVGNEQYF
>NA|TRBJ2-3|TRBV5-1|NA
TGCGCCAGCAGCTCCACGTTTTCGGATACGCAGTATTTT
CASSSTFSDTQYF
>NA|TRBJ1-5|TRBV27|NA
TGTGCCAGCAGTTTATCGACTGATCAGCCCCAGCATTTT
CASSLSTDQPQHF
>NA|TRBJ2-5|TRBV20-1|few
TGCAGTGCAACGGACAGAAAAGAGACCCAGTACTTC
CSATDRKETQYF
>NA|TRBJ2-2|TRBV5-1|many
TGCGCCAGCAGCTTGGAGGGGTCAAACACCGGGGAGCTGTTTTTT
CASSLEGSNTGELFF
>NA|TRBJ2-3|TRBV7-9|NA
TGTGCCAGCAGCTTAGGAGGGGAGAGCACAGATACGCAGTATTTT
CASSLGGESTDTQYF
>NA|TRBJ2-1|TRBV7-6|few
TGTGCCAGCAGCTTAGAAGGACATGAGCAGTTCTTC
CASSLEGHEQFF
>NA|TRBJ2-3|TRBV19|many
TGTGCCAGTAGGCAGGAGGGATATACGCAGTATTTT
CASRQEGYTQYF
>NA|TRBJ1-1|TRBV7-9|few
TGTGCCAGCAGCGGGGCCGACACTGAAGCTTTCTTT
CASSGADTEAFF
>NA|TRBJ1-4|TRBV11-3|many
TGTGCCAGCAGCCCCGACAGGATTAATGAAAAACTGTTTTTT
CASSPDRINEKLFF
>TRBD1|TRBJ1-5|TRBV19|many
TGTGCCAGTAGTATTGGACAGGGACAGCCCCAGCATTTT
CASSIGQGQPQHF